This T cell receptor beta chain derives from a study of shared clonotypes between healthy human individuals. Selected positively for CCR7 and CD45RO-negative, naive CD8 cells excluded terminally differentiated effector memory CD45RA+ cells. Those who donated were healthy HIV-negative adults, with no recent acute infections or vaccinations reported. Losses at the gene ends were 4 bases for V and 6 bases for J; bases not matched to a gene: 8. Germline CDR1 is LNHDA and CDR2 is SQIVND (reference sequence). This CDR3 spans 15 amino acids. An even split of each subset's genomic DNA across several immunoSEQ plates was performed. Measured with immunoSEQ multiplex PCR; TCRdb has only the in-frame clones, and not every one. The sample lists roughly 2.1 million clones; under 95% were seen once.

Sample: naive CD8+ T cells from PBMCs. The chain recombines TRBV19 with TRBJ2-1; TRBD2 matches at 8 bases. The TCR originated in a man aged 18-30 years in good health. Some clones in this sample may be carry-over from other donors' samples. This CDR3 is CASSSLWREVNEQFF. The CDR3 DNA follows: TGTGCCAGTAGTAGTTTGTGGCGGGAGGTCAATGAGCAGTTCTTC.